The clone carrying this TCR beta chain has only one observation. Antigen unknown. Other nucleotide sequences in the sample specify the same CDR3. Researchers grouped second doses given at about 4 or about 12 weeks into one pool. CDR3 length equals 16 residues. Germline-derived CDR1 and CDR2 are SGHRS and YFSETQ. V was clipped by 0 bases and J by 3 bases, with 15 bases between them. The protocol was immunoSEQ multiplex PCR, while the TCRdb copy is restricted to in-frame clones and leaves out a portion. This sample yields about 61,000 clones, of which around 80% are seen a single time; over 20% belongs to the top ten. This sample was taken from a study of T cell responses to AZD1222 COVID-19 vaccine. Overall study findings and caveats: Recipients of AZD1222 seropositive at baseline numbered only five or six. Targets within unmutated variant regions were reportedly found for nearly half of spike-specific TCRs.

The TCR originated in an adult who received the AZD1222 COVID-19 vaccine. The V gene is TRBV5-1, the J gene TRBJ1-1, with a tentative D call TRBD1 (6 bases). The sample was peripheral blood, taken 28 days after the second AZD1222 dose. CDR3 residues: CASSLGLGGWDTEAFF. Written as DNA, the CDR3 is TGCGCCAGCAGCTTGGGGTTAGGGGGGTGGGACACTGAAGCTTTCTTT.